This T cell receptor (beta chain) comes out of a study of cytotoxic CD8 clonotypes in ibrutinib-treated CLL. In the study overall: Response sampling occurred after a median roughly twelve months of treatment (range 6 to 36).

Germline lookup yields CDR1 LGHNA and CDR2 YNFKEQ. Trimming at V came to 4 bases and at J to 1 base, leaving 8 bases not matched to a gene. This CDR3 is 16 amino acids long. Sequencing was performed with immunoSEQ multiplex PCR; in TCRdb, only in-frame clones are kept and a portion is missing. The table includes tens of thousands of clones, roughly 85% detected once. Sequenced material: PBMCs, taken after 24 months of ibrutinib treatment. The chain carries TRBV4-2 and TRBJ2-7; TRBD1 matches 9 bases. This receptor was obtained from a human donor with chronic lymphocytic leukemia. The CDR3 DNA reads TGTGCCAGCAGCCGTGGACAGGGGCCCTTATCCTACGAGCAGTACTTC. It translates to CASSRGQGPLSYEQYF.